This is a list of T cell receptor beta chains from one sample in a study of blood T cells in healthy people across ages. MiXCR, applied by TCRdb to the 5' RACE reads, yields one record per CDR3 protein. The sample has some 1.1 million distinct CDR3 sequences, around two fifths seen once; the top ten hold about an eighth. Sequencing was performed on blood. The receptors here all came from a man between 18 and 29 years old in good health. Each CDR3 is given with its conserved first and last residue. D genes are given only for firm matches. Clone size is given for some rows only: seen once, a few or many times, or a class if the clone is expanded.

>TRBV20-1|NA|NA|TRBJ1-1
CSARGGAVMNTEAFF
TGCAGTGCTAGAGGAGGGGCAGTCATGAACACTGAAGCTTTCTTT
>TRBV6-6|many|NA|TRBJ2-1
CASRQGSDEQFF
TGTGCCAGCAGGCAGGGTTCGGATGAGCAGTTCTTC
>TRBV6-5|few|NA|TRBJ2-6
CASGSTGSGANVLTF
TGTGCCAGCGGATCCACCGGCTCTGGGGCCAACGTCCTGACTTTC
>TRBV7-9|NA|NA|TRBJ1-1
CASIDGNTEAFF
TGTGCCAGCATCGATGGGAACACTGAAGCTTTCTTT
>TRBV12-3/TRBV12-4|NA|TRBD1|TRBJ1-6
CASSQRDSGSPLHF
TGTGCCAGCAGCCAGAGGGACAGCGGATCACCCCTCCACTTT
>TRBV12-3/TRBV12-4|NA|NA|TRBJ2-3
CASSRQYTQYF
TGTGCCAGCAGTCGTCAATATACGCAGTATTTT
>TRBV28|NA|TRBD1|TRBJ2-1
CASSLGTGGHNEQFF
TGTGCCAGCAGTTTAGGGACAGGGGGCCACAATGAGCAGTTCTTC
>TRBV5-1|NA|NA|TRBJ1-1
CASSLAPRGETEAFF
TGCGCCAGCAGCTTGGCCCCCAGGGGAGAAACTGAAGCTTTCTTT
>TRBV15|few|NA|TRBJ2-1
CATSKGGPSNEQFF
TGTGCCACCAGCAAGGGGGGCCCCTCCAATGAGCAGTTCTTC
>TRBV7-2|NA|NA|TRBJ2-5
CASSLAQGSVRETQYF
TGTGCCAGCAGCTTAGCACAGGGCTCGGTGCGAGAGACCCAGTACTTC
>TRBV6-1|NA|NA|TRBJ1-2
CASSPERYGYTF
TGTGCCAGCAGCCCTGAACGCTATGGCTACACCTTC
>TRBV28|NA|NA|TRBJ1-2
CATTTGANYGYTF
TGTGCCACCACGACAGGCGCTAACTATGGCTACACCTTC
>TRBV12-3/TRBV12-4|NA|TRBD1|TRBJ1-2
CASSLGTGVSNYGYTF
TGTGCCAGCAGTTTAGGGACAGGAGTCTCTAACTATGGCTACACCTTC
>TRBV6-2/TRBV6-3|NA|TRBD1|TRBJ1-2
CASSYSDRGCGYTF
TGTGCCAGCAGTTACTCGGACAGGGGCTGCGGCTACACCTTC
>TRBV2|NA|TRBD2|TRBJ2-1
CASSLLAGTFNEHFF
TGTGCCAGCAGTCTACTAGCGGGGACCTTCAATGAGCACTTCTTC
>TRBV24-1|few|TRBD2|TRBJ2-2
CATGTSTGELFF
TGTGCCACTGGGACTAGTACCGGGGAGCTGTTTTTT
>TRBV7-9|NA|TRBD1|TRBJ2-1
CASSKGQEWDEQFF
TGTGCCAGCAGCAAGGGACAGGAATGGGATGAGCAGTTCTTC
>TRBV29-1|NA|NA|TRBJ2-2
CSGKAGELFF
TGCAGCGGGAAGGCCGGGGAGCTGTTTTTT
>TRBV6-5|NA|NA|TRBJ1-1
CASSAIMDTEAFF
TGTGCCAGCAGTGCCATAATGGACACTGAAGCTTTCTTT
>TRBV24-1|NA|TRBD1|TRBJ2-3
CATSDNGGQSTDTQYF
TGTGCCACCAGTGACAATGGGGGACAGAGCACAGATACGCAGTATTTT
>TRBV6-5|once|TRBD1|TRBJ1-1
CASSYHPGQGSMNTEAFF
TGTGCCAGCAGTTACCACCCGGGACAGGGGAGTATGAACACTGAAGCTTTCTTT
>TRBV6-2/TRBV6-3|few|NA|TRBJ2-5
CASRPLGQSQETQYF
TGTGCCAGCAGACCCCTTGGACAGTCCCAAGAGACCCAGTACTTC
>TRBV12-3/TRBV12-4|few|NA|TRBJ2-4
CASTLGGGQNIQYF
TGTGCCAGCACCTTAGGGGGGGGGCAAAACATTCAGTACTTC
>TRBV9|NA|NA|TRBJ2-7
CASSRITGMAYNEQYF
TGTGCCAGCAGCCGAATCACAGGGATGGCCTACAATGAGCAGTACTTC
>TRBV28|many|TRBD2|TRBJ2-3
CASSLAGETDTQYF
TGTGCCAGCAGCCTAGCGGGGGAAACAGATACGCAGTATTTT
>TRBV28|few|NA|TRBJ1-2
CASSWSDYGYTF
TGTGCCAGCAGTTGGTCTGACTATGGCTACACCTTC
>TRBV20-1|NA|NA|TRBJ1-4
CSAEGGGDEKLFF
TGCAGTGCGGAGGGGGGGGGCGATGAAAAACTGTTTTTT
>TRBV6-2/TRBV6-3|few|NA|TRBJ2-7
CASSRENEQYF
TGTGCCAGCAGTAGAGAGAACGAGCAGTACTTC